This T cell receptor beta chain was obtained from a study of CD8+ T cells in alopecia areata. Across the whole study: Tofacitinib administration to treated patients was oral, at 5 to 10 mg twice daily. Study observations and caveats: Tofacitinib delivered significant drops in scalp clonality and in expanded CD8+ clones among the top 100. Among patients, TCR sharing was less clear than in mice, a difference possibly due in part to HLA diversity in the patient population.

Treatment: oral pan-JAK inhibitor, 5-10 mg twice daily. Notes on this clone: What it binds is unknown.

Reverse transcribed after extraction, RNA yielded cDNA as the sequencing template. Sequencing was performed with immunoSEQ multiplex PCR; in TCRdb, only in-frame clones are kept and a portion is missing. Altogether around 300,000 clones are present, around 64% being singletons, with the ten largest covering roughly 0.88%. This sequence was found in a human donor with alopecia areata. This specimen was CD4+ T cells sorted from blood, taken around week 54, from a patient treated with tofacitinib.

The CDR3 bases are TGTGCCAGCAGCTGGGGGACAGAGACCGAAGCTTTCTTT. Protein: CASSWGTETEAFF. V and J are TRBV5-6 and TRBJ1-1; 7 positions match TRBD1. Germline CDR1 and CDR2: SGHDT and YYEEEE. Trimming at V came to 3 bases and at J to 8 bases, leaving 7 bases not matched to a gene. The CDR3 has 13 amino acids.